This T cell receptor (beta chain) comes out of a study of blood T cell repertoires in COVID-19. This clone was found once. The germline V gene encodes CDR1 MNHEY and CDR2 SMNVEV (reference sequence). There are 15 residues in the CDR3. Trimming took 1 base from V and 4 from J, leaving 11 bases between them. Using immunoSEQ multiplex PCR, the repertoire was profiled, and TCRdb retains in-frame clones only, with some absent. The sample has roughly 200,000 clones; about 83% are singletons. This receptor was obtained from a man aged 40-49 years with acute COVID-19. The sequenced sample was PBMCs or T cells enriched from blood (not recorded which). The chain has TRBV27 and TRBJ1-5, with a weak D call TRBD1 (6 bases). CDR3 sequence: CASSLFRGGNQPQHF. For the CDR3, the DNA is TGTGCCAGCAGTTTATTTAGGGGGGGGAATCAGCCCCAGCATTTT.